The 29 T cell receptor beta chains reported below all come from one sample, sequenced in a study of identical twins. TCRdb re-derived calls from the 5' RACE reads in MiXCR, one entry per CDR3 protein. The sample has about 500,000 distinct CDR3 sequences, about 13% seen once; the top ten hold approximately 1%. This sample was also put to use in a study of yellow fever vaccine responses in identical twins.

Sample: CD4+ T cells sorted from blood. The receptors come from a woman in her late teens or twenties in good health.

Concerning this clonotype itself: One junction end does not reproduce the germline sequence, and a read error may be involved. The J gene is TRBJ2-5, the V gene TRBV29-1, with 7 bases fitting TRBD1. The length of the CDR3 is 10 residues. In germline, CDR1 is SQVTM, CDR2 ANQGSEA. CDR3 region: CSVEQGRFDF. The CDR3 nucleotides read TGCAGCGTAGAACAGGGGAGATTTGACTTC.

In this sample, this clonotype turned up many times. V gene TRBV29-1 combines with J gene TRBJ2-1; the match to TRBD2 covers 13 bases. Germline loops: CDR1 SQVTM, CDR2 ANQGSEA. The CDR3 is made up of 15 amino acids. The junction had 6 bases not matched to a gene; V was cut back by 6 bases and J by 4 bases. The CDR3 reads CSVTWTSGSYNEQFF. The CDR3 DNA follows: TGCAGCGTCACTTGGACTAGCGGGAGTTACAATGAGCAGTTCTTC.

This clonotype was detected only a few times. The chain carries TRBV20-1 and TRBJ2-2, with D tentatively TRBD1 or TRBD2 (5 bases each). Germline V gene lookup returns CDR1 DFQATT and CDR2 SNEGSKA (reference sequence). The CDR3 totals 14 residues. The V end was cut by 6 bases, the J end by 4 bases, with 15 bases between. The chain's CDR3 is CSAGRGAVTGELFF. The CDR3 nucleotides read TGCAGTGCCGGCCGAGGGGCGGTCACCGGGGAGCTGTTTTTT.

This rearrangement joins TRBV7-9 to TRBJ1-5, with a possible D match to TRBD1 (5 bases). From germline, CDR1 is SEHNR and CDR2 FQNEAQ (reference sequence). Trimming shortened V by 5 bases and J by 0 bases, and 14 bases separated the two germline ends. The CDR3 totals 16 residues. The CDR3 reads CASSKGQTDSNQPQHF. DNA of the CDR3: TGTGCCAGCAGCAAAGGGCAGACAGATAGCAATCAGCCCCAGCATTTT.

This chain connects TRBV20-1 to TRBJ2-5; D might be TRBD1 (6 bases). Between the trimmed V and J ends, which lost 1 base and 4 bases, there was a span of 13 bases. Germline V gene lookup returns CDR1 DFQATT and CDR2 SNEGSKA (reference sequence). This CDR3 has 14 amino acids. The CDR3 sequence: CSARGPVRGETQYF. CDR3 DNA sequence: TGCAGTGCTAGAGGGCCAGTCAGGGGAGAGACCCAGTACTTC.

The V and J genes are TRBV7-9 and TRBJ2-6, with D maybe TRBD1 (5 bases). In germline, CDR1 is SEHNR, CDR2 FQNEAQ (reference sequence). The CDR3 runs to 17 residues. V was shortened by 3 bases and J by 1 base, with 13 bases between the two germline ends. In nucleotides, the CDR3 is TGTGCCAGCAGCTTTGAGGCAGGGATATCTGGGGCCAACGTCCTGACTTTC. As protein: CASSFEAGISGANVLTF.

The chain has TRBV3-1 and TRBJ2-7, with D maybe TRBD1 (6 bases). V was clipped by 4 bases and J by 3 bases, with 16 bases between them. The CDR3 spans 15 residues. CDR1 and CDR2 from the germline V gene are LGHDT and YNNKEL (reference sequence). The CDR3 here is CASSPGTLGGYEQYF. The DNA for the CDR3 is TGTGCCAGCAGCCCAGGGACACTTGGGGGCTACGAGCAGTACTTC.

The V gene is TRBV5-5, the J gene TRBJ2-5; D is possibly TRBD2 (5 bases). The germline V gene has CDR1 SGHKS and CDR2 YYEKEE (reference sequence). Trimming removed 5 bases from V and 5 bases from J, with 19 bases in between. The CDR3 extends over 15 amino acids. CDR3 loop: CASRSGMARRETQYF. The CDR3, as DNA: TGTGCCAGCAGAAGTGGCATGGCCAGGAGGGAGACCCAGTACTTC.

This clonotype was observed a few times. This rearrangement joins TRBV5-1 to TRBJ2-7, with no clear D. This CDR3 is 17 amino acids long. The germline V gene has CDR1 SGHRS and CDR2 YFSETQ. V shed 4 bases and J shed 1 base, with 21 bases lying between them. The CDR3 sequence is CASSPRVRSQNSYEQYF. DNA of the CDR3: TGCGCCAGCAGCCCGAGAGTCAGAAGCCAAAATTCCTACGAGCAGTACTTC.

The CDR3 loop reads CATSDARGGGFLSNEQFF. The CDR3 DNA reads as TGTGCCACCAGTGATGCGCGGGGGGGCGGTTTTTTATCCAATGAGCAGTTCTTC. The chain has TRBV24-1 and TRBJ2-1, with 9 bases fitting TRBD2. Trimming cost V 3 bases and J 6 bases; bases outside gene matches: 14. Germline CDR1 KGHDR, CDR2 SFDVKD. The CDR3 runs to 18 residues.

This clonotype occurred many times. The CDR3 bases are TGTGCCAGCAGTTTATATGGGGGAGTAGGGCAGTTCTTC. It yields the protein CASSLYGGVGQFF. This rearrangement joins TRBV12-3 or TRBV12-4 to TRBJ2-1; either TRBD1 or TRBD2 may fit D (5 bases each). V lost 2 bases and J lost 12, with 14 bases in between. The CDR3 covers 13 residues.

The table lists this clonotype with a few counts. This chain connects TRBV3-1 to TRBJ2-3; 9 bases align to TRBD1. The germline V gene encodes CDR1 LGHDT and CDR2 YNNKEL (reference sequence). The CDR3 consists of 17 residues. J lost 4 bases, V lost 2 bases, and 10 bases had no gene match. The CDR3 spells CASSQPLPGQGADTQYF. The CDR3 nucleotides are TGTGCCAGCAGCCAACCACTACCGGGACAGGGTGCAGATACGCAGTATTTT.

CDR3 in amino acids: CASSLFSGSTEAFF. In DNA form, the CDR3 reads TGTGCCAGCAGCTTGTTCAGCGGAAGCACTGAAGCTTTCTTT. This chain joins TRBV5-4 and TRBJ1-1; D is unclear. In germline, CDR1 is SGHNT, CDR2 YYREEE (reference sequence). The length of the CDR3 is 14 residues. Deletions cut 1 base from V and 4 bases from J, with 11 bases between.

This clonotype appeared a few times. V gene TRBV7-2 combines with J gene TRBJ2-3; TRBD2 is a possible D gene (6 bases). V was pared by 1 base and J by 4 bases, with 12 bases between. The germline V gene encodes CDR1 SGHTA and CDR2 FQGNSA. The CDR3 runs to 15 residues. In nucleotides, the CDR3 is TGTGCCAGCAGCTTAGGGCGATCGGGGGCAGATACGCAGTATTTT. Translation: CASSLGRSGADTQYF.

V gene TRBV27 combines with J gene TRBJ2-7; 14 positions match TRBD2. CDR1 and CDR2 (germline): MNHEY, SMNVEV (reference sequence). CDR3 size: 21 residues. J lost 0 bases, V lost 3 bases, and 16 bases had no gene match. This CDR3 reads CASSFLPKTSGGASNSYEQYF. The DNA of the CDR3 is TGTGCCAGCAGTTTCCTCCCAAAGACTAGCGGGGGGGCCTCAAACTCCTACGAGCAGTACTTC.

This clonotype was seen many times. V usage is TRBV2 and J usage is TRBJ2-7; 7 bases map to TRBD1. Trimming at V came to 4 bases and at J to 3 bases, leaving 6 bases not matched to a gene. This CDR3 has 14 residues. The germline V gene encodes CDR1 SNHLY and CDR2 FYNNEI. The CDR3 DNA sequence: TGTGCCAGCAGTGCGCAGGGGGTGAGCTACGAGCAGTACTTC. Translating gives CASSAQGVSYEQYF.

With respect to this clonotype: A read error may produce the germline difference seen at one junction end. The V call is TRBV7-8, the J call TRBJ2-3; D may be TRBD2 (5 bases). From germline, CDR1 is SGHVS and CDR2 FQNEAQ. The CDR3 extends over 16 amino acids. CDR3 bases: TGTGCCAGCAGCTGGGCACCCGGACTTCACCCAGAAACGCAGTATTTT. The encoded protein is CASSWAPGLHPETQYF.

This clonotype was counted only a few times. The rearrangement joins TRBV3-1 to TRBJ1-6; perhaps TRBD1 as D (5 bases). CDR3 size: 15 residues. From germline, CDR1 is LGHDT and CDR2 YNNKEL (reference sequence). V was clipped by 1 base and J by 7 bases, with 11 bases between them. The CDR3 region is CASSQVWGGNSPLHF. CDR3 DNA: TGTGCCAGCAGCCAAGTTTGGGGGGGAAATTCACCCCTCCACTTT.

This clonotype was counted between two and nine times. The chain joins TRBV24-1 to TRBJ2-1, with 12 bases identical to TRBD2. Trimming took 3 bases from V and 5 from J; bases not matched to a gene: 7. This CDR3 spans 17 amino acids. The germline V gene encodes CDR1 KGHDR and CDR2 SFDVKD. CDR3 in DNA: TGTGCCACCAGTGATCCCGGACTAGCGGGGCTCGACAATGAGCAGTTCTTC. It codes for CATSDPGLAGLDNEQFF.

This clonotype has a handful of counts. The V gene is TRBV28, the J gene TRBJ2-2; 10 positions agree with TRBD2. CDR1 and CDR2 (germline): MDHEN, SYDVKM. This CDR3 spans 16 amino acids. V shed 8 bases and J 7 bases; nucleotides not matched to a gene: 13. The CDR3 spells CASARRGTSASGELFF. The DNA of the CDR3 is TGTGCCAGCGCCAGGCGGGGGACTAGCGCGAGCGGGGAGCTGTTTTTT.

A few counts support this clonotype. This chain connects TRBV19 to TRBJ1-5; D is unresolved. This CDR3 spans 14 amino acids. V lost 5 bases to trimming and J lost 0 bases, with 8 bases between them. Germline-derived CDR1 and CDR2 are LNHDA and SQIVND (reference sequence). The DNA for the CDR3 is TGTGCCAGTAGTTCGGATAATAGCAATCAGCCCCAGCATTTT. It specifies CASSSDNSNQPQHF.

This clonotype was picked up many times. The rearrangement links TRBV2 to TRBJ2-3; D not certain. There are 16 residues in the CDR3. V lost 8 bases and J 0 bases, leaving 18 bases between the germline ends. The germline V gene encodes CDR1 SNHLY and CDR2 FYNNEI. The CDR3 loop is CASALGRLSSTDTQYF. The CDR3, as DNA: TGTGCCAGCGCCCTGGGCAGGTTATCTAGCACAGATACGCAGTATTTT.

This clonotype was seen more than once but under ten times. The chain recombines TRBV5-1 with TRBJ1-1; unclear D gene. Trimming took 4 bases from V and 2 from J, leaving 15 bases between them. From germline, CDR1 is SGHRS and CDR2 YFSETQ. The CDR3 is 15 residues long. The CDR3 bases are TGCGCCAGCAGCGGAGAGGGCCGGGAAAACACTGAAGCTTTCTTT. This encodes CASSGEGRENTEAFF.

This chain links TRBV4-3 with TRBJ1-2; 10 bases align to TRBD1. CDR1 is LGHNA, CDR2 YSLEER, per germline. Trimming cost V 2 bases and J 4 bases; bases outside gene matches: 7. The CDR3 spans 16 residues. CDR3 sequence reads: CASSQSGTGVLYGYTF. The CDR3 DNA follows: TGCGCCAGCAGCCAATCCGGGACAGGGGTGCTCTATGGCTACACCTTC.

This sequence joins TRBV6-1 and TRBJ2-3; 11 positions match TRBD2. V was pared by 7 bases and J by 6 bases, with 12 bases of the junction left unmatched. The germline V gene encodes CDR1 MNHNS and CDR2 SASEGT. The CDR3 has 16 amino acids. CDR3 in DNA: TGTGCCAGCACGGGCATTAGCGGGGGGGTACCGGATACGCAGTATTTT. It codes for CASTGISGGVPDTQYF.

This clonotype has only a few counts. V and J are TRBV5-1 and TRBJ2-3, with 13 bases matching TRBD2. Germline trimming cut 4 bases from V and 5 bases from J; bases unmatched to any gene: 7. From germline, CDR1 is SGHRS and CDR2 YFSETQ. The CDR3 totals 16 residues. As DNA, the CDR3 is TGCGCCAGCAGCCGGACTAGCGGGAGCGGAAGAGATACGCAGTATTTT. Amino acids: CASSRTSGSGRDTQYF.

This chain links TRBV20-1 with TRBJ1-5; perhaps TRBD1 as D (5 bases). The CDR3 sequence is 13 residues long. CDR1 is DFQATT, CDR2 SNEGSKA, per germline (reference sequence). The V and J ends lost 3 bases and 3 bases respectively, with 9 bases between them. In DNA form, the CDR3 reads TGCAGTGCTAGGGGAGGGGCCAATCAGCCCCAGCATTTT. Translated: CSARGGANQPQHF.

This sequence joins TRBV11-2 and TRBJ2-2; the D gene is possibly TRBD1 (5 bases). The germline V gene encodes CDR1 SGHAT and CDR2 FQNNGV. The CDR3 runs 15 residues. Trimming took off 7 bases at V and 3 bases at J, with 15 bases between the two ends. This CDR3 reads CASTLGAYDTGELFF. DNA of the CDR3: TGTGCCAGCACCCTAGGGGCTTATGACACCGGGGAGCTGTTTTTT.

This clonotype has just a few counts. The chain combines TRBV25-1 with TRBJ2-3, with no clear D. CDR1 is MGHDK and CDR2 is SYGVNS in the germline V gene. This CDR3 is built from 13 residues. Deletions cut 2 bases from V and 0 bases from J, with 3 bases between. The CDR3 protein is CASSEVSTDTQYF. In DNA form, the CDR3 reads TGTGCCAGCAGTGAAGTAAGCACAGATACGCAGTATTTT.